This TCR beta chain is from a study of CD8 T cells in ankylosing spondylitis. Study-wide points: Disease-linked clones, CD8+, were relatively rare in peripheral blood. The clones that were linked to disease were reported to be significantly enriched in matched synovial fluid samples from ankylosing spondylitis patients. For ankylosing spondylitis blood, a TCR beta motif of 7 or 8 highly homologous variants appeared characteristic. Reports of some motif variants in reactive arthritis synovial fluid and blood predate this one.

V was shortened by 3 bases and J by 4 bases, with 9 bases between the two germline ends. The CDR3 extends over 13 amino acids. From the 5' RACE reads, TCRdb called clonotypes with MiXCR, one entry per CDR3 protein. The sample has more than 600,000 distinct CDR3 sequences; 15% to 20% are singletons. This clonotype was counted between two and nine times. The antigen is undetermined. Sequencing was carried out using blood, either unsorted or a sorted T cell fraction (not recorded which). The sequence derives from a male donor with ankylosing spondylitis. J is TRBJ1-1 and V is TRBV12-3 or TRBV12-4, with D unclear. The CDR3 sequence: CASSFKTTTEAFF. In DNA, the CDR3 is TGTGCCAGCAGTTTTAAGACAACCACTGAAGCTTTCTTT.